One sample yielded the 19 T cell receptor beta chains listed below, sequenced in a study of beta chain features in type 1 diabetes. Reverse transcription of all isolated RNA meant that expressed TCRB transcripts were sequenced. This table comes from immunoSEQ multiplex PCR, and its TCRdb copy is limited to in-frame clones, with some not included. Seen here are around 300,000 clones, about 14% observed once, and the top ten hold more than 6.5%. Input material: central memory CD4+ T cells from blood. The receptor set was obtained from a man aged 25-45 years in good health.

The chain joins TRBV5-1 to TRBJ2-2; no clear D gene. Deletions cut 0 bases from V and 5 bases from J, with 14 bases between. The CDR3 spans 16 residues. CDR1 and CDR2 (germline): SGHRS, YFSETQ. CDR3 residues: CASSLAADPRTGELFF. CDR3 in DNA: TGCGCCAGCAGCTTGGCGGCGGACCCGAGGACCGGGGAGCTGTTTTTT.

The rearrangement links TRBV6-1 to TRBJ1-5; TRBD1 matches at 10 bases. The V gene end was trimmed by 4 bases and the J gene end by 7 bases; junction bases not matched to a gene: 4. The CDR3 extends over 14 amino acids. Germline V CDR1 and CDR2: MNHNS, SASEGT. Written as DNA, the CDR3 is TGTGCCAGCAGTGGGGACAGGGGTCGCCAGCCCCAGCATTTT. Residues: CASSGDRGRQPQHF.

In its sample, this clone was seen a few times. The gene calls are TRBV30 and TRBJ2-1; D unclear. The CDR3 consists of 13 residues. V dropped 1 base and J dropped 10 bases, with 14 bases sitting between them. Germline CDR1 reads GTSNPN; CDR2 reads SVGIG (reference sequence). CDR3 in amino acids: CAWSELPDGEQFF. Written as DNA, the CDR3 is TGTGCCTGGAGTGAACTCCCCGACGGGGAGCAGTTCTTC.

The chain links TRBV12-5 to TRBJ2-5; D remains unclear. Germline assignment: CDR1 LGHNT and CDR2 FRNRAP. The CDR3 consists of 13 residues. V was pared by 3 bases and J by 3 bases, with 8 bases between. The DNA for the CDR3 is TGTGCTAGTGGTTTATGGAGTAAAGAGACCCAGTACTTC. Protein product: CASGLWSKETQYF.

This chain uses TRBV11-3 with TRBJ2-1; 13 positions match TRBD2. Germline loops: CDR1 SGHNT, CDR2 YENEEA. CDR3 length: 17 amino acids. J lost 7 bases, V lost 1 base, and 7 bases had no gene match. The CDR3 DNA follows: TGTGCCAGCAGCTTAGTCACTAGCGGGGGGGCCGGGAATGAGCAGTTCTTC. Its protein product is CASSLVTSGGAGNEQFF.

The chain joins TRBV29-1 to TRBJ2-7; D perhaps matches TRBD1 (5 bases). Germline assignment: CDR1 SQVTM and CDR2 ANQGSEA. The CDR3 sequence is 14 residues long. The ends were cut back, 5 bases at V and 2 bases at J, with 16 bases in the middle. CDR3 nucleotide sequence: TGCAGCGTTTCTAGGGGATTAGGAACCTACGAGCAGTACGTC. The encoded protein is CSVSRGLGTYEQYV.

This clone has only a few counts. This chain joins TRBV7-6 and TRBJ1-1; a weak D match, TRBD1 (5 bases). Trimming left V 5 bases short and J 3 bases short, with 16 bases between. Germline values: CDR1 SGHVS, CDR2 FNYEAQ. CDR3 size: 15 residues. CDR3 loop: CASSLADGGHTEAFF. The DNA of the CDR3 is TGTGCCAGCAGCCTCGCCGACGGGGGACACACTGAAGCTTTCTTT.

Only a few counts were recorded for this clone. J is TRBJ2-6 and V is TRBV7-3; D call uncertain. CDR1 and CDR2 (germline): SGHTA, FQGTGA. The CDR3 has 15 amino acids. Between the trimmed V and J ends, which lost 5 bases and 11 bases, there was a span of 19 bases. The DNA for the CDR3 is TGTGCCAGCAGCCAAGATGGGCAGACCCGCGACGTCCTGACTTTC. Protein: CASSQDGQTRDVLTF.

This clone has a count of ten or more. J is TRBJ2-7 and V is TRBV7-2; D may be TRBD1 (5 bases). The germline gives CDR1 SGHTA, CDR2 FQGNSA. The V end was cut by 1 base, the J end by 2 bases, with 9 bases between. The CDR3 covers 14 residues. The chain's CDR3 is CASSLGLGAYEQYF. The CDR3 DNA follows: TGTGCCAGCAGCTTAGGTTTAGGGGCCTACGAGCAGTACTTC.

In its sample, this clone was seen a few times. This chain uses TRBV7-2 with TRBJ2-7; 9 bases are a match to TRBD2. The germline CDR1 and CDR2 sequences are SGHTA and FQGNSA. J was trimmed by 0 bases and V by 9 bases; bases with no gene match: 9. The CDR3 is 15 residues long. The CDR3 protein is CASGGLAGSSYEQYF. In DNA form, the CDR3 reads TGTGCCAGTGGGGGGCTAGCGGGAAGCTCCTACGAGCAGTACTTC.

CDR3 coding DNA: TGTGCCAGCAGCTTATCCTCGCTCAATAACTATGGCTACACCTTC. It translates to CASSLSSLNNYGYTF. V and J are TRBV7-3 and TRBJ1-2, with unresolved D. V lost 2 bases and J lost 1, with 11 bases in between. The CDR3 is 15 amino acids. Per germline, CDR1 SGHTA and CDR2 FQGTGA.

This clone was seen ten or more times. V and J are TRBV18 and TRBJ2-7; a possible D gene is TRBD2 (7 bases). Germline-derived CDR1 and CDR2 are KGHSH and LQKENI. The CDR3 is made up of 12 amino acids. V was clipped by 5 bases and J by 5 bases, with 10 bases between them. The CDR3 sequence: CASSTGGHEQYF. CDR3 nucleotide sequence: TGTGCCAGCTCAACGGGGGGCCACGAGCAGTACTTC. The variable domain in full, completed from reference TRBV18 and TRBJ2-7, reads NAGVMQNPRHLVRRRGQEARLRCSPMKGHSHVYWYRQLPEEGLKFMVYLQKENIIDESGMPKERFSAEFPKEGPSILRIQQVVRGDSAAYFCASSTGGHEQYFGPGTRLTVT.

V usage is TRBV6-5 and J usage is TRBJ2-3; no definite D call. Germline values: CDR1 MNHEY, CDR2 SVGAGI. V shed 2 bases and J shed 1 base, with 7 bases lying between them. The CDR3 loop spans 14 amino acids. The CDR3 loop reads CASSYPFGTDTQYF. CDR3 bases: TGTGCCAGCAGTTACCCCTTTGGCACAGATACGCAGTATTTT.

The chain joins TRBV5-5 to TRBJ1-4; D gene ambiguous. The CDR3 has 11 amino acids. Germline V gene data show CDR1 as SGHKS and CDR2 as YYEKEE (reference sequence). V was pared by 4 bases and J by 7 bases, with 5 bases between. The CDR3 nucleotides are TGTGCCAGCAGCAAACGTGAAAAACTGTTTTTT. Amino acid sequence: CASSKREKLFF.

The table lists this clone with a few counts. J is TRBJ2-1 and V is TRBV7-2; 12 nucleotides agree with TRBD2. Germline CDR1 is SGHTA and CDR2 is FQGNSA. After removal of 4 bases from V and 2 bases from J, the junction contained 3 bases not matched to a gene. CDR3 size: 16 residues. The CDR3, as DNA: TGTGCCAGCAGCTCCACTAGCGGGGGGCCCTACAATGAGCAGTTCTTC. It translates to CASSSTSGGPYNEQFF.

This clone was seen a handful of times. The CDR3 sequence: CASSEGFLSYEQYV. As DNA, the CDR3 is TGTGCCAGCAGTGAAGGTTTTCTTTCCTACGAGCAGTACGTC. The rearrangement links TRBV6-1 to TRBJ2-7; D ambiguous. CDR1 MNHNS and CDR2 SASEGT come from the germline V gene. Trimming pared 1 base from V and 1 base from J, leaving 8 bases between. The CDR3 spans 14 residues.

The gene calls are TRBV7-9 and TRBJ2-1; 7 bases agree with TRBD2. Trimming removed 1 base from V and 3 bases from J; junction bases left unmatched: 6. Germline CDR1 is SEHNR and CDR2 is FQNEAQ (reference sequence). The CDR3 covers 16 residues. The CDR3 region has the DNA TGTGCCAGCAGCTTAGTTGCGGGAGCCTTCTACAATGAGCAGTTCTTC. Its translation: CASSLVAGAFYNEQFF.

The J gene is TRBJ1-2, the V gene TRBV5-4, with D unclear. Germline loops: CDR1 SGHNT, CDR2 YYREEE (reference sequence). The V end was cut by 4 bases, the J end by 0 bases, with 10 bases between. This CDR3 is 14 amino acids long. In nucleotides, the CDR3 is TGTGCCAGCAGCACAACCCTAACTAACTATGGCTACACCTTC. This encodes CASSTTLTNYGYTF.

This clone was recorded a few times. J is TRBJ1-4 and V is TRBV6-6; 7 nucleotides line up with TRBD1. The CDR3 consists of 15 residues. The germline V gene encodes CDR1 MNHNY and CDR2 SVGAGI (reference sequence). The V gene end was trimmed by 1 base and the J gene end by 3 bases; junction bases not matched to a gene: 2. The CDR3 DNA follows: TGTGCCAGCAGTTACTTGGGACAGCCTAATGAAAAACTGTTTTTT. As protein: CASSYLGQPNEKLFF.